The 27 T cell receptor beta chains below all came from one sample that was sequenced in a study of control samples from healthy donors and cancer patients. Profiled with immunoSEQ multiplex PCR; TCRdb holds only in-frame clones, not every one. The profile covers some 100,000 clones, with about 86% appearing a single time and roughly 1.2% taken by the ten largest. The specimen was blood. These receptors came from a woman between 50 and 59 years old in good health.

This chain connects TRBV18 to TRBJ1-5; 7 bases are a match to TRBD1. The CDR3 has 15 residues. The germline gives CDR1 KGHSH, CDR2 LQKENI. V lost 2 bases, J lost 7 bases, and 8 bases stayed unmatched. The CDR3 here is CASSPGTGEGQPQHF. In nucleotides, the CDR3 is TGTGCCAGCTCACCAGGCACAGGGGAGGGGCAGCCCCAGCATTTT.

CDR3 sequence (DNA): TGTGCCAGCAGCTTCTCCGACAGGCCCAACACTGAAGCTTTCTTT. Translation gives CASSFSDRPNTEAFF. The gene calls are TRBV7-9 and TRBJ1-1; perhaps TRBD1 as D (6 bases). Germline V gene data show CDR1 as SEHNR and CDR2 as FQNEAQ (reference sequence). V was cut by 3 bases and J by 2 bases, with 13 bases left in between. The CDR3 spans 15 residues. The entire variable domain, with the rest obtained from reference TRBV7-9 and TRBJ1-1, is as follows: DTGVSQNPRHKITKRGQNVTFRCDPISEHNRLYWYRQTLGQGPEFLTYFQNEAQLEKSRLLSDRFSAERPKGSFSTLEIQRTEQGDSAMYLCASSFSDRPNTEAFFGQGTRLTVV.

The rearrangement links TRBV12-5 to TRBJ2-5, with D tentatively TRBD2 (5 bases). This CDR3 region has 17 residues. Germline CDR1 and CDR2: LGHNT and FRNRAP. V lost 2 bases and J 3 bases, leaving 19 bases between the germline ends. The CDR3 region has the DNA TGTGCTAGTGGTTTGTGGTTTGATGATACGGGAAAAGAGACCCAGTACTTC. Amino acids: CASGLWFDDTGKETQYF.

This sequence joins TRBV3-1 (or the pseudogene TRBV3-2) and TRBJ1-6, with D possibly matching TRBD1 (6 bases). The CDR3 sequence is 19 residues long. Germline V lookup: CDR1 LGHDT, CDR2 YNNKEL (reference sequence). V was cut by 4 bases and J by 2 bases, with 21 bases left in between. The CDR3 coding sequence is TGTGCCAGCAGCCCTAACCCCTTACAGGGTCCCACCTATAATTCACCCCTCCACTTT. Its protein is CASSPNPLQGPTYNSPLHF.

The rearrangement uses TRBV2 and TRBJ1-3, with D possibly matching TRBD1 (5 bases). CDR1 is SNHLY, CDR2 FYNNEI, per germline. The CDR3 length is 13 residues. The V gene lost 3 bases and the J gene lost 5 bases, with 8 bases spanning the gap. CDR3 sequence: CASSEGGRNTIYF. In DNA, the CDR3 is TGTGCCAGCAGTGAGGGGGGGAGAAACACCATATATTTT.

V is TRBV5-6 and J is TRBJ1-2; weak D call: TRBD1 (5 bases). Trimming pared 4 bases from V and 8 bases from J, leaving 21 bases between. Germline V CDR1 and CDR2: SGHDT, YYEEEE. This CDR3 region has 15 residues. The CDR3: CASSPAVAGIRGYTF. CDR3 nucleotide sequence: TGTGCCAGCAGCCCTGCCGTCGCAGGGATTAGAGGCTACACCTTC. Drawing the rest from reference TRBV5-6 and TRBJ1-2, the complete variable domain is DAGVTQSPTHLIKTRGQQVTLRCSPKSGHDTVSWYQQALGQGPQFIFQYYEEEERQRGNFPDRFSGHQFPNYSSELNVNALLLGDSALYLCASSPAVAGIRGYTFGSGTRLTVV.

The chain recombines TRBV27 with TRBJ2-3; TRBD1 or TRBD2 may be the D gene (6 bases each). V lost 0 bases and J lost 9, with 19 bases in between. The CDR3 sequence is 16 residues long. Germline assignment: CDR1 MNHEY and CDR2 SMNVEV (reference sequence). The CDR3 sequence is CASSLSAAGPRGTQYF. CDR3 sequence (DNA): TGTGCCAGCAGTTTATCGGCGGCGGGGCCGAGGGGGACGCAGTATTTT.

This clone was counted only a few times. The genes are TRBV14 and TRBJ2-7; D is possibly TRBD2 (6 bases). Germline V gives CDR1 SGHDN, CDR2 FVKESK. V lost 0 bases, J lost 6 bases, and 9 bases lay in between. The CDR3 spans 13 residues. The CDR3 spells CASSQDRRAEQYF. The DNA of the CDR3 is TGTGCCAGCAGCCAAGATCGGAGGGCCGAGCAGTACTTC.

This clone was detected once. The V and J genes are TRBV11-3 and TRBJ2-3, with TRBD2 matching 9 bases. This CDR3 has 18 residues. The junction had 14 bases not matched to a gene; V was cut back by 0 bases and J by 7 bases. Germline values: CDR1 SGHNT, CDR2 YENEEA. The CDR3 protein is CASSLDIMDSGSRYTQYF. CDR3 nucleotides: TGTGCCAGCAGCTTAGATATCATGGATAGCGGGAGCAGGTATACGCAGTATTTT.

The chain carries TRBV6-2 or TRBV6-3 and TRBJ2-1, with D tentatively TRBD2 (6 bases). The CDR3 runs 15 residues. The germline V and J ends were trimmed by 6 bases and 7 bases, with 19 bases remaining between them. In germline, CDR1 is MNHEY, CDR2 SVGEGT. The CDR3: CASSPIGAAGNEQFF. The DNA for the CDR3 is TGTGCCAGCAGCCCGATAGGTGCCGCGGGGAATGAGCAGTTCTTC.

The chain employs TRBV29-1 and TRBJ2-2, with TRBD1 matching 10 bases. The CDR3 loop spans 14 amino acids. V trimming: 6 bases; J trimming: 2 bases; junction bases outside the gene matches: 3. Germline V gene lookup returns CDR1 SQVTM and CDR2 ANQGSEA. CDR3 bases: TGCAGCGTCGACAGGGGGCTTAACACCGGGGAGCTGTTTTTT. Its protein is CSVDRGLNTGELFF.

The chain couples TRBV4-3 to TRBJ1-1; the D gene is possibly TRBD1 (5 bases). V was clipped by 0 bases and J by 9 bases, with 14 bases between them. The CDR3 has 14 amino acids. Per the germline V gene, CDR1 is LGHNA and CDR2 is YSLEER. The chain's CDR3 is CASSQDRQGEKAFF. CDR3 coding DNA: TGCGCCAGCAGCCAAGATCGGCAGGGCGAAAAAGCTTTCTTT.

The CDR3 reads CASSAGAGSLSGANVLTF. DNA for the CDR3: TGCGCCAGCAGTGCGGGGGCAGGGTCCCTCTCTGGGGCCAACGTCCTGACTTTC. V usage is TRBV10-2 and J usage is TRBJ2-6, with D perhaps assigned TRBD1 or TRBD2 (6 bases each). This CDR3 spans 18 amino acids. CDR1 WSHSY and CDR2 SAAADI come from the germline V gene. Trimming pared 4 bases from V and 0 bases from J, leaving 16 bases between.

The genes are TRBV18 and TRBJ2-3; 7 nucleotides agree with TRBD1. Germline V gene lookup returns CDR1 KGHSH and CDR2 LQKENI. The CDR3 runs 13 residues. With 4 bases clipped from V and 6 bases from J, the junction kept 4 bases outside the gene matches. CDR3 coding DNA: TGTGCCAGCTCACAGGGACAGTCCGATACGCAGTATTTT. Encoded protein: CASSQGQSDTQYF.

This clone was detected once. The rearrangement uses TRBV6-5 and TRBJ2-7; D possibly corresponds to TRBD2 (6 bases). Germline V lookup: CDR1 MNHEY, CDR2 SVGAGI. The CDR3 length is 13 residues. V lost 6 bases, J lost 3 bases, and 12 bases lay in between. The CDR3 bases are TGTGCCAGCAGGGCAGGAGGGGTCTACGAGCAGTACTTC. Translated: CASRAGGVYEQYF.

The CDR3 loop is CASSTDRPATGELFF. DNA for the CDR3: TGTGCCAGCAGCACCGACAGGCCCGCCACCGGGGAGCTGTTTTTT. The V gene is TRBV5-5, the J gene TRBJ2-2; possibly TRBD1 for D (6 bases). Germline V lookup: CDR1 SGHKS, CDR2 YYEKEE (reference sequence). Trimming pared 4 bases from V and 4 bases from J, leaving 14 bases between. The CDR3 covers 15 residues.

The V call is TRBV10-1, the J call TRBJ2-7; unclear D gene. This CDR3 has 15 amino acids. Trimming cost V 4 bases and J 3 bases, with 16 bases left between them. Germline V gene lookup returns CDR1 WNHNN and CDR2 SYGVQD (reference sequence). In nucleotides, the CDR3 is TGCGCCAGCAGTGTAATTTACTCCTTGATCTACGAGCAGTACTTC. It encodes CASSVIYSLIYEQYF.

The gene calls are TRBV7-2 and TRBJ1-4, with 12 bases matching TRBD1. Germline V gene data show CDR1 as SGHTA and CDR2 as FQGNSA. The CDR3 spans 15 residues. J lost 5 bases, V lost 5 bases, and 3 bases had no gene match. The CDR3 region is CASSVGQGANEKLFF. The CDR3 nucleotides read TGTGCCAGCAGCGTGGGACAGGGGGCGAATGAAAAACTGTTTTTT.

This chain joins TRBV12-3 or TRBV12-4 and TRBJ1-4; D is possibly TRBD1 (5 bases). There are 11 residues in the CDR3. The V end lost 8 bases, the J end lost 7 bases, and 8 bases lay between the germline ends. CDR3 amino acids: CASGHIEKLFF. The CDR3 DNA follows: TGTGCCAGCGGACATATTGAAAAACTGTTTTTT.

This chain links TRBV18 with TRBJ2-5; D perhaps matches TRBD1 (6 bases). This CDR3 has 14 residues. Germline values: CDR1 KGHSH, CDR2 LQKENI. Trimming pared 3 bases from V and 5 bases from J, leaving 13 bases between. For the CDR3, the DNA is TGTGCCAGCTCACCCCCTGACAGGCGGGAGACCCAGTACTTC. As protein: CASSPPDRRETQYF.

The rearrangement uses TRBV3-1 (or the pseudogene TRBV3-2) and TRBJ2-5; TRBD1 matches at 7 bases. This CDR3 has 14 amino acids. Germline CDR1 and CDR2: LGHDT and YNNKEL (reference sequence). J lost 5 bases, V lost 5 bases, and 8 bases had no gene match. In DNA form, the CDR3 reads TGTGCCAGCAGCTCACTGACAGGGAAGGAGACCCAGTACTTC. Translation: CASSSLTGKETQYF.

The CDR3 sequence is CASSSGLASTDTQYF. The CDR3 DNA sequence: TGTGCCAGCAGCAGTGGGCTAGCCAGCACAGATACGCAGTATTTT. The chain uses TRBV7-3 and TRBJ2-3; weak D call: TRBD2 (5 bases). This CDR3 has 15 amino acids. Trimming removed 5 bases from V and 0 bases from J, with 12 bases in between. Germline V gene data show CDR1 as SGHTA and CDR2 as FQGTGA. The full variable domain, its missing parts supplied by reference TRBV7-3 and TRBJ2-3, is GAGVSQTPSNKVTEKGKYVELRCDPISGHTALYWYRQSLGQGPEFLIYFQGTGAADDSGLPNDRFFAVRPEGSVSTLKIQRTERGDSAVYLCASSSGLASTDTQYFGPGTRLTVL.

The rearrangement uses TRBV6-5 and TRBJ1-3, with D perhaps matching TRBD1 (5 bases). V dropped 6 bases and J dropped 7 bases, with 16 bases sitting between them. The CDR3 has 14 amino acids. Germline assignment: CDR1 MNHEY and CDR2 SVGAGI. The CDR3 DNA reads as TGTGCCAGCAGCGGAGGGCGGGGGAGGAACACCATATATTTT. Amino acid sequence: CASSGGRGRNTIYF.

The CDR3 reads CASSDNFEMWGNEKLFF. The DNA for the CDR3 is TGTGCCAGCAGTGACAATTTCGAGATGTGGGGTAATGAAAAACTGTTTTTT. This chain joins TRBV25-1 and TRBJ1-4; D is unclear. Trimming took 3 bases from V and 4 from J, leaving 18 bases between them. CDR1 and CDR2 from the germline V gene are MGHDK and SYGVNS. This CDR3 region has 17 residues.

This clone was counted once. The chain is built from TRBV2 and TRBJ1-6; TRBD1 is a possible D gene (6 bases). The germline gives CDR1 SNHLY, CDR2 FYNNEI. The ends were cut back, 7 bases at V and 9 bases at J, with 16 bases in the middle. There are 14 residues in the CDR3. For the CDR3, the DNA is TGTGCCAGCAACCCCGGACAGCGGGGTTCACCCCTCCACTTT. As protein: CASNPGQRGSPLHF.

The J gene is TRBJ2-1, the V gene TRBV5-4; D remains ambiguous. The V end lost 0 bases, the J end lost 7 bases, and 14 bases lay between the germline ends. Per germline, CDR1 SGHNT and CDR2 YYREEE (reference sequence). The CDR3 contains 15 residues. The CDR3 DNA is TGTGCCAGCAGCTTGGCCCTAGGAATTGAGAATGAGCAGTTCTTC. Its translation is CASSLALGIENEQFF.

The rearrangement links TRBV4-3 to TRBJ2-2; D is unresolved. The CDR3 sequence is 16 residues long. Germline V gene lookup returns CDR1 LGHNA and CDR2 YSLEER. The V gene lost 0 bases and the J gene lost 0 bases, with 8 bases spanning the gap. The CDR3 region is CASSQDFGANTGELFF. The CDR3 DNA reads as TGCGCCAGCAGCCAAGATTTCGGAGCGAACACCGGGGAGCTGTTTTTT.